Sequencing of this TCR beta chain was carried out in a study of metastatic and nonmetastatic thyroid tumors. Study background: Repertoire comparison spanned blood and tumor or nodule tissue of malignant and benign thyroid patients.

In this sample, this clone is medium-sized (0.01 to 0.1%). Its antigen is still unknown. Every patient was untreated before thyroid surgery. This CDR3 has 14 residues. With 6 bases clipped from V and 8 bases from J, the junction kept 8 bases outside the gene matches. Germline V gene sequence: CDR1 MNHNS, CDR2 SASEGT. In the authors' methods: A classifier of distant metastasis in papillary thyroid cancer was built from CDR3 differences (across clinicopathological groups). Via MiXCR, TCRdb re-called the PCR reads. The V and J calls, along with clone size, are taken from TCRdb and not from the paper's own processing. The sample lists thousands of clones; approximately 19% were seen once. Study observations and caveats: Within blood and tumor, benign nodules reportedly had significantly lower TCR beta diversity than malignant thyroid tumors did.

This sequence joins TRBV6-1 and TRBJ1-4; 8 bases fit TRBD1. The sample was adjacent normal tissue. This TCR was recovered from a female donor with papillary thyroid cancer or a benign thyroid nodule (not recorded which). Some clones in this sample may be carry-over from other donors' samples. DNA of the CDR3: TGTGCCAGCAGCAGGACAGGGAGATACGAAAAACTGTTTTTT. Translation gives CASSRTGRYEKLFF.